This TCR beta chain was sequenced in a study of blood T cells in healthy people across ages. Isolated per sample were at least 6 million PBMCs. Germline loops: CDR1 SQVTM, CDR2 ANQGSEA. V dropped 2 bases and J dropped 10; count of bases not matched to a gene: 13. This CDR3 spans 16 amino acids. As concerns this clonotype: Its antigen is as yet unknown.

A second PCR, run for roughly 7 to 11 cycles, used a sample-barcoded 5' primer plus a J-beta primer mix. Template switching added a 12-random-nucleotide identifier to every cDNA molecule. TCRdb recomputed calls from the 5' RACE reads with MiXCR, one row per CDR3 protein. The repertoire has some 1.4 million distinct CDR3 sequences, approximately 38% of them found once; the top ten carry 6.5% to 10%. General observations from the study: Older individuals had lower TCR beta diversity per million T cells (the decline was roughly linear). Diversity of TCR beta correlated strongly with naive T cell percentage.

Sequenced: blood. The clonotype comes from a woman aged 18-29 years in good health. The V call is TRBV29-1, the J call TRBJ1-4; 10 nucleotides line up with TRBD1. In nucleotides, the CDR3 is TGCAGCGTTGAACTCCCCCCGGACAGGGGGTCCGGAAAACTGTTTTTT. It codes for CSVELPPDRGSGKLFF.